This T cell receptor beta chain originates from a study of OX40 agonist ivuxolimab in advanced cancers. Overall study: Dose-escalation cases comprised hepatocellular carcinoma, melanoma, renal cell or head and neck cancer.

The CDR3 is made up of 15 amino acids. Germline assignment: CDR1 SGHVS and CDR2 FQNEAQ. With V trimmed by 5 bases and J by 3 bases, 6 bases remained unmatched. Systemic immunosuppression or a history of autoimmune disease excluded patients. Blood specimens came from baseline, cycle 4 day 1, and cycle 7 day 1. Here immunoSEQ multiplex PCR was the method, and the copy in TCRdb shows in-frame clones only, minus some. The table records 50,000 or so clones, about 79% of them present only once. The sequences come from CD4+ or CD8+ T cells sorted from blood, collected in a trial of the OX40 agonist ivuxolimab. V is TRBV7-8 and J is TRBJ2-7; 11 bases map to TRBD1. The receptor's source is an adult with an advanced solid tumor such as melanoma, head and neck, liver or kidney cancer. In DNA form, the CDR3 reads TGTGCCAGCAGCCCCTGGACAGGGGGCAGCTACGAGCAGTACTTC. Protein sequence: CASSPWTGGSYEQYF.